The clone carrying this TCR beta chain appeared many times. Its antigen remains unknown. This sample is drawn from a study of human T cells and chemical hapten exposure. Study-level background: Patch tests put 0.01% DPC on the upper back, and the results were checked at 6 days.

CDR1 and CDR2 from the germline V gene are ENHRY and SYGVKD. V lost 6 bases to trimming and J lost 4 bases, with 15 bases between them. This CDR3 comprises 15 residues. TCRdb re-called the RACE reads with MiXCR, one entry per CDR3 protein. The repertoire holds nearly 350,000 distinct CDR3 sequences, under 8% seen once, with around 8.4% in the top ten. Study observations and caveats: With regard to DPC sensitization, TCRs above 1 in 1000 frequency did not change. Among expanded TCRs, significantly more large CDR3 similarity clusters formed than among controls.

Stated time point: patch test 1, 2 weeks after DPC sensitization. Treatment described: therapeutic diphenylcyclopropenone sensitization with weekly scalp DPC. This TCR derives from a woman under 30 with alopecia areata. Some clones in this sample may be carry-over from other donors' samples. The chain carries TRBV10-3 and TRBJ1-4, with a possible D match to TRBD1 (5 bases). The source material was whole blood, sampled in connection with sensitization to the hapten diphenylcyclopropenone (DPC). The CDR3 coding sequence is TGTGCCATCAGCTCGACAGATTCCAATAATGAAAAACTGTTTTTT. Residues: CAISSTDSNNEKLFF.